This TCR beta chain is drawn from a study of identical twins' blood T cells. With regard to this clonotype: Its antigen is unidentified.

Both ends of each TCR cDNA library bore sample-specific barcodes. Each CDR3 protein is one row after TCRdb ran MiXCR on the 5' RACE reads. This repertoire shows hundreds of thousands of distinct CDR3 sequences, roughly 27% found once; its top ten account for 5.5% to 6.5%. Study-level results: Twin repertoire similarity may partly reflect shared environment. Top TCRbeta clonotypes were shared more with twin than unrelated donors.

The CDR3 loop spans 13 amino acids. CDR1 KGHDR and CDR2 SFDVKD come from the germline V gene. Deletions cut 4 bases from V and 8 bases from J, with 11 bases between. Sequenced input: PBMCs. The genes are TRBV24-1 and TRBJ2-1; TRBD1 is a possible D gene (7 bases). The TCR was taken from a woman between 18 and 55 years old in good health. In DNA form, the CDR3 reads TGTGCCACCAGTGACGGGGGACAGTATGAGCAGTTCTTC. It is translated as CATSDGGQYEQFF.